These T cell receptor beta chains were read from a single sample in a study of somatic mutations in cytotoxic T cells in rheumatoid arthritis. This table comes from immunoSEQ multiplex PCR, and its TCRdb copy is limited to in-frame clones, with some not included. The top ten hold about 8% of the sample, which has 9,900 or so clones, around 81% seen once. Sequenced material: CD8+ T cells sorted from blood. The receptors here all came from an adult with rheumatoid arthritis. CDR3s include the opening cysteine and the closing phenylalanine or tryptophan. D genes are given only for firm matches. Expanded clones are given a class, and other clones once, few, many or no size at all.

TRBV5-1	NA	TRBJ1-1	NA	TGCGCCAGCGGGATCGTGGGGGGCCCTGAAGCTTTCTTT	CASGIVGGPEAFF
TRBV11-1	NA	TRBJ2-2	NA	TGTGCCAGCAGCCCGCTTCCCGGGGGCGAGGAGCTGTTTTTT	CASSPLPGGEELFF
TRBV7-9	TRBD1	TRBJ2-5	NA	TGTGCCAGCAGCTCCCTGACAGGGGACTGGGAGACCCAGTACTTC	CASSSLTGDWETQYF
TRBV19	NA	TRBJ2-7	NA	TGTGCCAGTAGTCTAGGAGCGGAAGCGGGTTACGAGCAGTACTTC	CASSLGAEAGYEQYF
TRBV27	NA	TRBJ2-5	NA	TGTGCCAGCAGTTCCCCTGGGGGAAGGACCCAGTACTTC	CASSSPGGRTQYF
TRBV4-1	NA	TRBJ1-3	NA	TGCGCCAGCAGCCAAGAGGGGTGGGGAACTGGAAACACCATATATTTT	CASSQEGWGTGNTIYF
TRBV6-5	NA	TRBJ1-1	once	TGTGCCAGCAGCTCAGGGGTGAGCACTGAAGCTTTCTTT	CASSSGVSTEAFF
TRBV6-5	NA	TRBJ1-1	NA	TGTGCCAGCAGTTACGGCAAGCGGGGGAGGAACACTGAAGCTTTCTTT	CASSYGKRGRNTEAFF
TRBV9	NA	TRBJ2-5	NA	TGTGCCAGCAGCACCTGGACAGAAGAGACCCAGTACTTC	CASSTWTEETQYF
TRBV2	NA	TRBJ1-2	once	TGTGCCACGACTGGGTTTGGCTACACCTTC	CATTGFGYTF
TRBV18	NA	TRBJ1-2	few	TGTGCCAGCTCACCACCGTACCCCTATGGCTACACCTTC	CASSPPYPYGYTF
TRBV6-5	NA	TRBJ1-1	few	TGTGCCAGCAGAGGGGGTATTGAAGCTTTCTTT	CASRGGIEAFF
TRBV9	NA	TRBJ2-1	NA	TGTGCCAGCAGCTTAGGAGGGATTTCCTACAATGAGCAGTTCTTC	CASSLGGISYNEQFF
TRBV18	TRBD1	TRBJ1-1	NA	TGTGCCAGCTCACTCTATCCCCCGGGACAGGCCTCCGTGGGGGAGACTGAAGCTTTCTTT	CASSLYPPGQASVGETEAFF
TRBV9	NA	TRBJ1-6	once	TGTGCCAGCAGCGCCCACGATAGCCCGAATTCACCCCTCCACTTT	CASSAHDSPNSPLHF
TRBV5-1	NA	TRBJ2-1	NA	TGCGCCAGCAGCTTAGGTACCTTCAATGAGCAGTTCTTC	CASSLGTFNEQFF
TRBV5-4	NA	TRBJ2-7	NA	TGTGCCAGCAGCTTGTTTAGGCCCTCCTACGAGCAGTACTTC	CASSLFRPSYEQYF
TRBV11-3	TRBD1	TRBJ1-4	NA	TGTGCCAGCAGCCCAGGACAGGACGCAACTAATGAAAAACTGTTTTTT	CASSPGQDATNEKLFF
TRBV27	NA	TRBJ2-3	once	TGTGCCAGCAGTTTCGGGCCAGATACGCAGTATTTT	CASSFGPDTQYF
TRBV2	TRBD1	TRBJ2-1	once	TGTGCCAGCAGGGGACAGGGTTTGCAGTTCTTC	CASRGQGLQFF
TRBV2	TRBD2	TRBJ2-5	NA	TGTGCCAGCAGCTCCCTAGCGGGAGTACGTGAGACCCAGTACTTC	CASSSLAGVRETQYF
TRBV2	NA	TRBJ2-4	NA	TGTGCCAGCAGTGAGGGTAGGGCCCGTAACGTTCAGTACTTC	CASSEGRARNVQYF
TRBV6-6	NA	TRBJ2-1	NA	TGTGCCAGCAGTTACTCTGGTTATGAGCAGTTCTTC	CASSYSGYEQFF
TRBV7-6	NA	TRBJ1-2	NA	TGTGCCAGCAGCTTAGCGGCAGGGGTCGACTATGGCTACACCTTC	CASSLAAGVDYGYTF
TRBV11-3	TRBD2	TRBJ2-3	NA	TGTGCCAGCAGCCCCCGGGCGGCTAGCGGGGCCCCGGATACGCAGTATTTT	CASSPRAASGAPDTQYF
TRBV14	NA	TRBJ2-3	NA	TGTGCCAGCAGCCTCAATCCACAGGTCACAGATACGCAGTATTTT	CASSLNPQVTDTQYF
TRBV9	TRBD1	TRBJ2-7	large	TGTGCCAGCAGCTCAGGGGGCAGATACGAGCAGTACTTC	CASSSGGRYEQYF
TRBV5-1	NA	TRBJ2-1	NA	TGCGCCAGCAGAGGAGAGGGATACAATGAGCAGTTCTTC	CASRGEGYNEQFF
TRBV9	NA	TRBJ2-1	NA	TGTGCCAGCAGCTCCCGGCGGGACAGCCAAAGAGATGAGCAGTTCTTC	CASSSRRDSQRDEQFF
TRBV27	NA	TRBJ1-5	NA	TGTGCCAGCAGTCCGGGACCTACACATCAGCCCCAGCATTTT	CASSPGPTHQPQHF
TRBV5-4	NA	TRBJ1-2	few	TGTGCCAGCAGCTTGGTACGAGAAGACTATGGCTACACCTTC	CASSLVREDYGYTF
TRBV19	NA	TRBJ2-5	NA	TGTGCCAGTAGCTTGGGGGCCGGAGAGACCCAGTACTTC	CASSLGAGETQYF
TRBV4-1	NA	TRBJ1-1	NA	TGCGCCAGCAGCCCAGACACTGAAGCTTTCTTT	CASSPDTEAFF
TRBV7-3	TRBD2	TRBJ2-1	NA	TGTGCCAGCAGCTCGGGAGCGGGGGGGCCTTCTGATGAGCAGTTCTTC	CASSSGAGGPSDEQFF
TRBV4-2	NA	TRBJ2-7	NA	TGTGCCAGCAGCCACCCCGCCGAGGGACTCTTACCCTACGAGCAGTACTTC	CASSHPAEGLLPYEQYF
TRBV30	NA	TRBJ2-1	NA	TGTGCCTGGAGTGGATACAATGAGCAGTTCTTC	CAWSGYNEQFF
TRBV6-1	NA	TRBJ2-7	NA	TGTGCCAGCAGTCCCAGGGACGGCACCTACGAGCAGTACTTC	CASSPRDGTYEQYF
TRBV6-1	NA	TRBJ1-6	NA	TGTGCCAGCAGAGACTTGACCGGGAATCCCCTCCACTTT	CASRDLTGNPLHF
TRBV5-4	TRBD1	TRBJ2-7	few	TGTGCCAGCAGCTTGGGGACAGGGAACTACGAGCAGTACTTC	CASSLGTGNYEQYF
TRBV4-1	TRBD1	TRBJ2-7	NA	TGCGCCAGCAGCCACCCGGGACAGGCGGCCTACGAGCAGTACTTC	CASSHPGQAAYEQYF
TRBV27	TRBD2	TRBJ2-3	NA	TGTGCCAGCAGTTTATCCGGGACTAGCGGGAGTCAGGTAGATACGCAGTATTTT	CASSLSGTSGSQVDTQYF
TRBV28	NA	TRBJ2-5	NA	TGTGCCAGCAGTTTATCCCGACGGGATAAAGAGACCCAGTACTTC	CASSLSRRDKETQYF
TRBV5-4	NA	TRBJ2-1	NA	TGTGCCAGCAGCTTGGAGCCTGCCTCCTACAATGAGCAGTTCTTC	CASSLEPASYNEQFF
TRBV6-6	TRBD2	TRBJ2-4	NA	TGTGCCAGCAGTTACACTAGCGCAGCCAAAAACATTCAGTACTTC	CASSYTSAAKNIQYF
TRBV11-2	NA	TRBJ2-2	NA	TGTGCCAGCAGTGGTCTAACCGGGGAGCTGTTTTTT	CASSGLTGELFF
TRBV9	TRBD2	TRBJ2-1	NA	TGTGCCAGCAGCATCAACTCCGGGACTAGTATCTCCTACAATGAGCAGTTCTTC	CASSINSGTSISYNEQFF
TRBV27	NA	TRBJ1-5	few	TGTGCCAGCAGTTTAGAGGGTGCTCAGCCCCAGCATTTT	CASSLEGAQPQHF